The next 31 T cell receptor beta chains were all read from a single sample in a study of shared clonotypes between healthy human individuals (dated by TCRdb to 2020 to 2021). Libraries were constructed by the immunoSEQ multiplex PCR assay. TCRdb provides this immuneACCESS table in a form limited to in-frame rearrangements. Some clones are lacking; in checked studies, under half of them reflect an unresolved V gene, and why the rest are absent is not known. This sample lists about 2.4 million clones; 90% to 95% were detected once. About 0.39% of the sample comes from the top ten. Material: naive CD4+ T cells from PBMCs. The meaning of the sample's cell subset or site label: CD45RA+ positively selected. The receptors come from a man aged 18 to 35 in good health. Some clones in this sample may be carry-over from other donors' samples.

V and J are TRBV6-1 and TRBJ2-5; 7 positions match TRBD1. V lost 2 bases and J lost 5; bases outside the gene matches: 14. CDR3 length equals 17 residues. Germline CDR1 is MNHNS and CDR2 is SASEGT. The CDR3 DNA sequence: TGTGCCAGCAGTGAACGGATGCCAGGGGGAATCTCGGAGACCCAGTACTTC. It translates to CASSERMPGGISETQYF.

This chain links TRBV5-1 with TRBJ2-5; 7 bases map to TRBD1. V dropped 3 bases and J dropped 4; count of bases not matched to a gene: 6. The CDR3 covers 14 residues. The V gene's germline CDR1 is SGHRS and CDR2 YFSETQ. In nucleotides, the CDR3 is TGCGCCAGCAGCTCCAGACAGGGTGCAGAGACCCAGTACTTC. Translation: CASSSRQGAETQYF.

The CDR3 sequence is CATSTPGQGGRYTF. DNA for the CDR3: TGTGCCACCAGCACGCCGGGACAGGGTGGCCGCTACACCTTC. The chain has TRBV15 and TRBJ1-2; 9 bases agree with TRBD1. This CDR3 is 14 amino acids long. Germline V CDR1 and CDR2: LNHNV, YYDKDF (reference sequence). V was pared by 4 bases and J by 9 bases, with 9 bases of the junction left unmatched.

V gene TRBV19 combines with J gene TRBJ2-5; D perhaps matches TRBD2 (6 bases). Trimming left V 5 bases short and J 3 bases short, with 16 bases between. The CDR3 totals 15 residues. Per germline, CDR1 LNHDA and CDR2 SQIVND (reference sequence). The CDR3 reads CASSVSRGMEETQYF. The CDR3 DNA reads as TGTGCCAGTAGTGTAAGTCGGGGGATGGAAGAGACCCAGTACTTC. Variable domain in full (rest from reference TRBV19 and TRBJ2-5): DGGITQSPKYLFRKEGQNVTLSCEQNLNHDAMYWYRQDPGQGLRLIYYSQIVNDFQKGDIAEGYSVSREKKESFPLTVTSAQKNPTAFYLCASSVSRGMEETQYFGPGTRLLVL.

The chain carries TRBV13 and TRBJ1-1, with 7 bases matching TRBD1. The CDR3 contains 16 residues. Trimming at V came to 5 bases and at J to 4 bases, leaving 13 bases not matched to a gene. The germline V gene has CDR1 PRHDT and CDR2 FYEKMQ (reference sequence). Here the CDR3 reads CASSQTGTASRTEAFF. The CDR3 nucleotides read TGTGCCAGCAGCCAAACCGGGACAGCGTCTCGCACTGAAGCTTTCTTT.

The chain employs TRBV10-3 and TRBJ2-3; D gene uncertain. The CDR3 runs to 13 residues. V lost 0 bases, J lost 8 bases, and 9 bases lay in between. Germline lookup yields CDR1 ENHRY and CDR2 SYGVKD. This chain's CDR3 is CAISESRIGTQYF. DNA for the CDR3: TGTGCCATCAGTGAGTCGAGGATAGGTACGCAGTATTTT.

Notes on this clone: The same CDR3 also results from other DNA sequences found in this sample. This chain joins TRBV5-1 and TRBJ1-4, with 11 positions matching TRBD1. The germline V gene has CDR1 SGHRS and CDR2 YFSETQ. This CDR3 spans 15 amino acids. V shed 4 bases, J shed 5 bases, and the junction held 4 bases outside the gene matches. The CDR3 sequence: CASSPGTGGNEKLFF. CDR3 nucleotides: TGCGCCAGCAGCCCGGGGACAGGGGGGAATGAAAAACTGTTTTTT.

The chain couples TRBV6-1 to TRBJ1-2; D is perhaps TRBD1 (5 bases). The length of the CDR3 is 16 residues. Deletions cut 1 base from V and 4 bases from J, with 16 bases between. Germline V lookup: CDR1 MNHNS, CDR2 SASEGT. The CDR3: CASSEGGEGVGYGYTF. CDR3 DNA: TGTGCCAGCAGTGAAGGGGGGGAGGGCGTGGGCTATGGCTACACCTTC.

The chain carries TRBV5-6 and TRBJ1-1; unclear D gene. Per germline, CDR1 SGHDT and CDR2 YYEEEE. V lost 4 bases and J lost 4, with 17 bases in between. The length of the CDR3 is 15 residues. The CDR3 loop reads CASSAEFWAGTEAFF. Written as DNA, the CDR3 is TGTGCCAGCAGCGCGGAGTTTTGGGCTGGCACTGAAGCTTTCTTT. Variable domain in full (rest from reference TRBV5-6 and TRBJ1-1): DAGVTQSPTHLIKTRGQQVTLRCSPKSGHDTVSWYQQALGQGPQFIFQYYEEEERQRGNFPDRFSGHQFPNYSSELNVNALLLGDSALYLCASSAEFWAGTEAFFGQGTRLTVV.

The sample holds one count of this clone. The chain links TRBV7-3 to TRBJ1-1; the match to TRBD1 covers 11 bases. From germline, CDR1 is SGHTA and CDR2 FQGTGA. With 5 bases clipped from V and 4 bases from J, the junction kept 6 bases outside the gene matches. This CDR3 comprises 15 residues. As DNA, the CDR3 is TGTGCCAGCAGCCCCCTTGGACAGGGGGCCACTGAAGCTTTCTTT. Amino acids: CASSPLGQGATEAFF.

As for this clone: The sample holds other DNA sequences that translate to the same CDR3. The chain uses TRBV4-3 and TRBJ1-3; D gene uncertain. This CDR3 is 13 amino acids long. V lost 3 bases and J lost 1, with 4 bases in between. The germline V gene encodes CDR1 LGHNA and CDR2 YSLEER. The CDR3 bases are TGCGCCAGCAGCCAGGAGTCTGGAAACACCATATATTTT. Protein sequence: CASSQESGNTIYF.

The CDR3 spells CASSFPGQGVETQYF. The CDR3 DNA reads TGCGCCAGCAGTTTCCCCGGACAGGGGGTAGAGACCCAGTACTTC. The gene calls are TRBV10-2 and TRBJ2-5; 10 bases are shared with TRBD1. The ends lost 5 bases at V and 4 bases at J; junction bases unmatched: 7. Germline V lookup: CDR1 WSHSY, CDR2 SAAADI. CDR3 size: 15 residues.

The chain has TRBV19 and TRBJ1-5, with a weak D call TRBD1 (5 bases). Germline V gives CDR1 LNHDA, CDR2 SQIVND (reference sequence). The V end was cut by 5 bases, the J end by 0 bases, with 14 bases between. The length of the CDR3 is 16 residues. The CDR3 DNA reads TGTGCCAGTAGTTTTCCGGGCAGGGCTAGCAATCAGCCCCAGCATTTT. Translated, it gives CASSFPGRASNQPQHF.

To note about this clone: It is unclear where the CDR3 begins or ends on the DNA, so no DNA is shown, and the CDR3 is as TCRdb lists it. CDR3 protein: CASSLSLRRGPYYEQYF. This sequence joins TRBV28 and TRBJ2-7; the D call TRBD1 from the table was never checked on the DNA. With termini counted, the CDR3 has 17 amino acids. Germline V CDR1 and CDR2: MDHEN, SYDVKM.

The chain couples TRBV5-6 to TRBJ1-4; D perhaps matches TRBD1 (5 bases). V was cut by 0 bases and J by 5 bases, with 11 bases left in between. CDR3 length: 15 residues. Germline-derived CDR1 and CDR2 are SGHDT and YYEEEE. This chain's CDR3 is CASSLGWGANEKLFF. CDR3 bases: TGTGCCAGCAGCTTGGGATGGGGCGCAAATGAAAAACTGTTTTTT.

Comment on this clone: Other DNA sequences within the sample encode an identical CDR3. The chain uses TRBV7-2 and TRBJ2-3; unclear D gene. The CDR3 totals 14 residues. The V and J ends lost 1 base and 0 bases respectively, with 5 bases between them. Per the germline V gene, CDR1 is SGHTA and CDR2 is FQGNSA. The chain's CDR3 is CASSLGTSTDTQYF. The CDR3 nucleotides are TGTGCCAGCAGCTTAGGGACCAGCACAGATACGCAGTATTTT.

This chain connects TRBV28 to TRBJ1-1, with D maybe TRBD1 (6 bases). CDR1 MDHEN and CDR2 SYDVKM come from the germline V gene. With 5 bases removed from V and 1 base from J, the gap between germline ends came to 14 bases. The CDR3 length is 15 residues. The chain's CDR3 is CASSPQGLRNTEAFF. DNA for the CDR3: TGTGCCAGCAGTCCCCAGGGGCTTCGGAACACTGAAGCTTTCTTT.

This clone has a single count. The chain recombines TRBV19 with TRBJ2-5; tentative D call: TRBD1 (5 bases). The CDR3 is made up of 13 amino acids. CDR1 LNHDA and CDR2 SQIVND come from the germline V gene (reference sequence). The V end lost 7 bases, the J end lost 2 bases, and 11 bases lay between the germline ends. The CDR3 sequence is CASNRQGQETQYF. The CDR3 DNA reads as TGTGCCAGTAATCGTCAGGGTCAAGAGACCCAGTACTTC. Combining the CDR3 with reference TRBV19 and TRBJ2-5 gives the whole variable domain DGGITQSPKYLFRKEGQNVTLSCEQNLNHDAMYWYRQDPGQGLRLIYYSQIVNDFQKGDIAEGYSVSREKKESFPLTVTSAQKNPTAFYLCASNRQGQETQYFGPGTRLLVL.

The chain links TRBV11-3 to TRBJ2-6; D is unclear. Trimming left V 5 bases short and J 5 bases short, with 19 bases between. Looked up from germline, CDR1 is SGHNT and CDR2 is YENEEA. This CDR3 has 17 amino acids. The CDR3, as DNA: TGTGCCAGCAGCGCTAGGGCTCGACAAAGTCGGGCCAACGTCCTGACTTTC. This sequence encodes CASSARARQSRANVLTF.

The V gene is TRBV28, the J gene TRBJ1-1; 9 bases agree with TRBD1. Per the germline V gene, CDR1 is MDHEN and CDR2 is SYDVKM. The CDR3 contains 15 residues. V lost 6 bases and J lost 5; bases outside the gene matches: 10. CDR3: CASSTSGQGLTEAFF. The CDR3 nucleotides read TGTGCCAGCAGCACTTCGGGACAGGGATTAACTGAAGCTTTCTTT.

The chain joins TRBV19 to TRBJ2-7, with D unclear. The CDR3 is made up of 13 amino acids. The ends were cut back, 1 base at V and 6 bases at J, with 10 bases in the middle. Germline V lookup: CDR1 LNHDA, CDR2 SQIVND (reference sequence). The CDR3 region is CASSIGALSEQYF. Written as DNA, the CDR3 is TGTGCCAGTAGTATAGGGGCCCTGTCCGAGCAGTACTTC.

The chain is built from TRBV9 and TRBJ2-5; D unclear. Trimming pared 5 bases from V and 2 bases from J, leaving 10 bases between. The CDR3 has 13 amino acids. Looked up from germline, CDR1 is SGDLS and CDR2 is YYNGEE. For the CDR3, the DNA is TGTGCCAGCAGTGCTTACCTACAAGAGACCCAGTACTTC. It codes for CASSAYLQETQYF.

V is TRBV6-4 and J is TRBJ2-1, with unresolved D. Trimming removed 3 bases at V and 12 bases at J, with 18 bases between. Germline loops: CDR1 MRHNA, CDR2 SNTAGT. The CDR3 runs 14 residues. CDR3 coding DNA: TGTGCCAGCAGTGAATCTGGAAGACGGACCGGGCAGTTCTTC. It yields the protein CASSESGRRTGQFF.

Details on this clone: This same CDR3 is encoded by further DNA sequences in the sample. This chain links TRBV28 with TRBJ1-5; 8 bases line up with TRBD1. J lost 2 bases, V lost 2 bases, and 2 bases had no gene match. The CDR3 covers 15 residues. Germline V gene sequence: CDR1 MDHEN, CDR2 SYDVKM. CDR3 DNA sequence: TGTGCCAGCAGTTTAGTACAGGGGGGCAATCAGCCCCAGCATTTT. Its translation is CASSLVQGGNQPQHF.

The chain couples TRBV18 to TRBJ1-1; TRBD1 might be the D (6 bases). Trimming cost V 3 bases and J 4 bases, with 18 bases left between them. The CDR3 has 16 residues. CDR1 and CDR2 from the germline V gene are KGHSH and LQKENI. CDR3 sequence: CASSPTVGHIGTEAFF. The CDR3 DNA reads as TGTGCCAGCTCACCCACCGTGGGACACATCGGCACTGAAGCTTTCTTT.

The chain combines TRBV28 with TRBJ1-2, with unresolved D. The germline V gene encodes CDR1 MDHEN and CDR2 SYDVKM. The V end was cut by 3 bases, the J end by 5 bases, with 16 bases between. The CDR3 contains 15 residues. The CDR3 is CASSFPEWTGYGYTF. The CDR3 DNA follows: TGTGCCAGCAGTTTTCCCGAGTGGACTGGTTATGGCTACACCTTC.

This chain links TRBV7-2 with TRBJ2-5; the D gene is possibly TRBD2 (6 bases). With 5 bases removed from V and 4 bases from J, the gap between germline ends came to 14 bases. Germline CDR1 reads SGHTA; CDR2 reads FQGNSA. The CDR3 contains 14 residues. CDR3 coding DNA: TGTGCCAGCAGCGCGGACTATAAGGGAGAGACCCAGTACTTC. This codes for CASSADYKGETQYF. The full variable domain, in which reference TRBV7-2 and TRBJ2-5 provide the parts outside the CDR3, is GAGVSQSPSNKVTEKGKDVELRCDPISGHTALYWYRQSLGQGLEFLIYFQGNSAPDKSGLPSDRFSAERTGGSVSTLTIQRTQQEDSAVYLCASSADYKGETQYFGPGTRLLVL.

The CDR3 loop is CASRKGQGDSYEQYF. CDR3 in DNA: TGTGCCAGCAGAAAGGGACAGGGAGACTCCTACGAGCAGTACTTC. The chain uses TRBV5-4 and TRBJ2-7, with TRBD1 matching over 9 bases. CDR1 and CDR2 from the germline V gene are SGHNT and YYREEE (reference sequence). The CDR3 totals 15 residues. Germline trimming cut 5 bases from V and 0 bases from J; bases unmatched to any gene: 6.

This CDR3 is CASSPPLGVEGETQYF. The CDR3 DNA reads TGCGCCAGCAGCCCCCCTCTGGGAGTGGAAGGGGAGACCCAGTACTTC. This sequence joins TRBV5-1 and TRBJ2-5, with TRBD2 as a possible D gene (5 bases). The CDR3 is 16 residues long. Trimming removed 4 bases from V and 5 bases from J, with 21 bases in between. Germline V lookup: CDR1 SGHRS, CDR2 YFSETQ.

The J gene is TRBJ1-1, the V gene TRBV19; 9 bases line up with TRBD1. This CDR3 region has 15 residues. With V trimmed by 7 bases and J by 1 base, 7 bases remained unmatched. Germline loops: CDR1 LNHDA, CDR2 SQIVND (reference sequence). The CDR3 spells CASTNRGQGNTEAFF. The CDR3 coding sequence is TGTGCCAGTACTAATAGGGGACAGGGGAACACTGAAGCTTTCTTT.

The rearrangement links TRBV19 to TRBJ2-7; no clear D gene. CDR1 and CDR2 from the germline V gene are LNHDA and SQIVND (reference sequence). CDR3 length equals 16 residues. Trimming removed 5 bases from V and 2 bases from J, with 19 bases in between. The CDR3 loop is CASSVRLGGQAYEQYF. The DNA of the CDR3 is TGTGCCAGTAGTGTCCGGCTCGGCGGCCAGGCCTACGAGCAGTACTTC.